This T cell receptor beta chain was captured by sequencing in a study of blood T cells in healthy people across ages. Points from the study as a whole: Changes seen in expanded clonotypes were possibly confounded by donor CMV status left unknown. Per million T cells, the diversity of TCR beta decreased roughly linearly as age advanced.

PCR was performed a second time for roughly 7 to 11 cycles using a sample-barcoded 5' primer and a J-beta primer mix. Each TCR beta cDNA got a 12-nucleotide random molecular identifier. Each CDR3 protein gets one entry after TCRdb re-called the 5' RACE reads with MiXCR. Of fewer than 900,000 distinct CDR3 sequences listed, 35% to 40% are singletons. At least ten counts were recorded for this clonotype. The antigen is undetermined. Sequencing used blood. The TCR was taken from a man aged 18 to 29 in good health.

CDR3 bases: TGCGCCAGCAGCCAACCTAGCGGGTGGGGAGCCAAAAACATTCAGTACTTC. Its translation: CASSQPSGWGAKNIQYF. The chain uses TRBV4-1 and TRBJ2-4, with 8 bases lining up with TRBD2. Per germline, CDR1 MGHRA and CDR2 YSYEKL. The CDR3 is made up of 17 amino acids. Trimming cost V 2 bases and J 0 bases; bases outside gene matches: 6.